This T cell receptor beta chain appears in the sequencing data of a study of T-cell reconstitution after alpha-beta-depleted transplantation in children. General study points: A year post-transplant, T-cell counts and diversity derived mostly from newly produced T cells. Certain patients had high TCRbeta diversity at day 60, and it came from recipient T cells and thymic progenitors that survived.

The V and J ends lost 2 bases and 6 bases, in that order; junction bases with no gene match: 8. The CDR3 sequence is 15 residues long. Germline V lookup: CDR1 SGHRS, CDR2 YFSETQ. This clonotype was seen a few times. Its specificity is not known. TCRbeta library construction was performed incorporating unique molecular identifiers. TCRdb analysed the PCR reads with MiXCR anew, one entry per CDR3 protein. The table shows around 580,000 distinct CDR3 sequences, with 27% occurring only once. J is TRBJ2-1 and V is TRBV5-1; 7 bases are a match to TRBD2. The source was PBMCs, collected before TCRalphabeta/CD19-depleted stem cell transplant. The receptor's source is a boy under three years old with Wiskott-Aldrich syndrome, due to receive a stem cell transplant. The CDR3 spells CASSFRAGVFNEQFF. In nucleotides, the CDR3 is TGCGCCAGCAGCTTCCGGGCGGGAGTATTCAATGAGCAGTTCTTC.